Listed below are T cell receptor beta chains from one sample, sequenced in a study of blood T cell repertoires in COVID-19. Generated by immunoSEQ multiplex PCR, the TCRdb table keeps only in-frame clones and is missing some. The table lists 30,000 to 40,000 clones, around 87% of them singletons. Sequencing was done on a sample of peripheral blood. These receptor sequences come from an older man with acute or convalescent COVID-19. CDR3s include the opening cysteine and the closing phenylalanine or tryptophan. The D gene is left open where the match is weak. A clone size is listed for some rows: how often the clone was seen (once, few, many), or a class if it is expanded.

D gene	V gene	clone size	J gene	CDR3 DNA	CDR3 protein
TRBD1	TRBV7-6	-	TRBJ1-2	TGTGCCAGCAGCCAGGACAGGGGGCTAGGCTACACCTTC	CASSQDRGLGYTF
TRBD1	TRBV11-2	-	TRBJ1-6	TGTACCAGCAGTTCTTGGACAGGGGATTCACCCCTCCACTTT	CTSSSWTGDSPLHF
TRBD1	TRBV7-2	-	TRBJ2-6	TGTGCCAGCAGCTTATCAGGGGGCAGAGGTGGGGCCAACGTCCTGACTTTC	CASSLSGGRGGANVLTF
-	TRBV27	-	TRBJ1-4	TGTGCCAGCAGTTTATCGGGGGCGAAAGAAAAACTGTTTTTT	CASSLSGAKEKLFF
-	TRBV6-5	once	TRBJ1-2	TGTGCCAGCAGACCTCCGCAGGGGCATGGCTACACCTTC	CASRPPQGHGYTF
TRBD1	TRBV7-2	-	TRBJ1-2	TGTGCCAGCAGCAACCGTACAGGGGGCACCTATAGAGGCTACACCTTC	CASSNRTGGTYRGYTF
-	TRBV2	-	TRBJ1-1	TGTGCCAGCAGTGAACGGCAGGATGGTACTGAAGCTTTCTTT	CASSERQDGTEAFF
TRBD1	TRBV7-9	-	TRBJ1-2	TGTGCCAGCAGTCGATCACAGGGGCCGCTCTTCTATGGCTACACCTTC	CASSRSQGPLFYGYTF
TRBD1	TRBV20-1	-	TRBJ2-5	TGCAGTGGGGACAGGCAAGAGACCCAGTACTTC	CSGDRQETQYF
-	TRBV11-3	-	TRBJ2-5	TGTGCCAGCGCTGCCGGGGGACAAGAGACCCAGTACTTC	CASAAGGQETQYF
-	TRBV11-2	-	TRBJ1-1	TGTGCCAGCAGTAATCTGGGGGCCCCTGAAGCTTTCTTT	CASSNLGAPEAFF
-	TRBV7-2	-	TRBJ2-3	TGTGCCAGCAGCCTCCAAGCGGCCGCCACAGATACGCAGTATTTT	CASSLQAAATDTQYF
-	TRBV28	-	TRBJ1-2	TGTGCCACCTCTTACAGCGGCTACACCTTC	CATSYSGYTF
TRBD1	TRBV19	-	TRBJ2-5	TGTGCCAGTAGGGGACAGGGATCCCCAGAGACCCAGTACTTC	CASRGQGSPETQYF
-	TRBV30	-	TRBJ1-1	TGTGCCTGGAGTGTACAGGTTGGGACTGAAGCTTTCTTT	CAWSVQVGTEAFF
-	TRBV3-1/TRBV3-2	-	TRBJ1-2	TGTGCCAGCAGCAAGTTCCGGGACTACGGCTACACCTTC	CASSKFRDYGYTF
-	TRBV28	-	TRBJ1-6	TGTGCCAGCAGAGGGAGGGCCGGCTCACCCCTCCACTTT	CASRGRAGSPLHF
-	TRBV29-1	-	TRBJ2-7	TGCAGCGTCCTACTAATACCCTACGAGCAGTACTTC	CSVLLIPYEQYF
-	TRBV5-8	medium-sized	TRBJ1-5	TGTGCCAGCAGCTTGGAAAGGGGTTTCGATCAGCCCCAGCATTTT	CASSLERGFDQPQHF
-	TRBV10-3	-	TRBJ2-6	TGTGCCATCAGTGACAGGGGAGTTGGGGCCAACGTCCTGACTTTC	CAISDRGVGANVLTF
-	TRBV5-5	-	TRBJ1-5	TGTGCCAGCAGCTTTCAAATTAGCAATCAGCCCCAGCATTTT	CASSFQISNQPQHF
TRBD1	TRBV28	-	TRBJ2-2	TGTGCCAGCAGTCTCGACTTGGGGACAGCAGGGGAGCTGTTTTTT	CASSLDLGTAGELFF
TRBD1	TRBV7-2	-	TRBJ1-2	TGTGCCAGCCGAGCCGGACAGGAACGCTATGGCTACACCTTC	CASRAGQERYGYTF
TRBD1	TRBV28	once	TRBJ2-5	TGTGCCAGCAGCTCTGCCGGGACAGGGGGGGAAGAGACCCAGTACTTC	CASSSAGTGGEETQYF
-	TRBV14	-	TRBJ1-4	TGTGCCAGCAGCCAAGACTCGCAGGGGCGGGAAAAACTGTTTTTT	CASSQDSQGREKLFF
-	TRBV19	-	TRBJ1-3	TGTGCCAGTAGTGGTTCCAGCTCTGGAAACACCATATATTTT	CASSGSSSGNTIYF
-	TRBV4-2	-	TRBJ1-1	TGTGCCAGCAGCCAAGCATTCCGCCAGGAAACTGAAGCTTTCTTT	CASSQAFRQETEAFF
-	TRBV11-2	-	TRBJ2-7	TGTGCCAGCAGCTCCTTCTCCAGGGCGGATGAGCAGTACTTC	CASSSFSRADEQYF
TRBD1	TRBV18	-	TRBJ1-3	TGTGCCAGCTCACCTTCGGACAGGTCTGGCACCATATATTTT	CASSPSDRSGTIYF
TRBD1	TRBV27	-	TRBJ1-4	TGTGCCAGCAGTCGGGACAGGGCTGGGGTAGGTGAAAAACTGTTTTTT	CASSRDRAGVGEKLFF
TRBD2	TRBV15	-	TRBJ2-4	TGTGCCACCAGCGACGACTCTATTAGCGGGAGGGCCGGGGCCAAAAACATTCAGTACTTC	CATSDDSISGRAGAKNIQYF
TRBD1	TRBV5-4	-	TRBJ1-2	TGTGCCAGCAGCTTGGGGACAGGGGAGTGGGATGGCTACACCTTC	CASSLGTGEWDGYTF
-	TRBV29-1	-	TRBJ2-7	TGCAGCGTTGAGAGGAACAGCGGCTACGAGCAGTACTTC	CSVERNSGYEQYF
TRBD1	TRBV7-8	-	TRBJ1-4	TGTGCCAGCAGCTTATTCGTGGACAGGGATGAAAAACTGTTTTTT	CASSLFVDRDEKLFF
-	TRBV5-5	-	TRBJ1-4	TGTGCCAGCCTCGGGGGGCTCGGTGAAAAACTGTTTTTT	CASLGGLGEKLFF
-	TRBV9	-	TRBJ2-2	TGTGCCAGCAACCAGGGTTTCGGGGAGCTGTTTTTT	CASNQGFGELFF
-	TRBV9	-	TRBJ1-2	TGTGCCAGCAGCGTGGAAGGACAAAACTATGGCTACACCTTC	CASSVEGQNYGYTF
TRBD1	TRBV11-3	once	TRBJ2-3	TGTGCCAGCAGCAGTCGAACAGGGGCAGATACGCAGTATTTT	CASSSRTGADTQYF
-	TRBV19	-	TRBJ2-3	TGTGCCAGTAGTATATCGACTGGCACAGATACGCAGTATTTT	CASSISTGTDTQYF
-	TRBV28	once	TRBJ2-1	TGTGCCAGCAGTGGACTCGGGCGGGCCTACAATGAGCAGTTCTTC	CASSGLGRAYNEQFF
-	TRBV11-2	-	TRBJ1-1	TGTGCCAGCAGCTTAGCAGGGGCGAATGAAGCTTTCTTT	CASSLAGANEAFF